The 30 T cell receptor beta chains listed next were all sequenced from one sample in a study of blood T cell repertoires in COVID-19. This table comes from immunoSEQ multiplex PCR, and its TCRdb copy is limited to in-frame clones, with some not included. Of 150,000 to 200,000 clones detected, under 85% appear once; the ten largest clones hold approximately 1.1%. Sequences were obtained from peripheral blood. These receptors were obtained from a man aged 60 to 75 who had recovered from COVID-19.

For the CDR3, the DNA is TGTGCCAGTAGTGCTCCAAGGGACAGGGGCTCCTACGAGCAGTACTTC. Its protein product is CASSAPRDRGSYEQYF. The rearrangement links TRBV19 to TRBJ2-7; 10 nucleotides match TRBD1. The trim removed 5 bases at V and 0 bases at J, leaving 7 bases unmatched. The length of the CDR3 is 16 residues. The V gene's germline CDR1 is LNHDA and CDR2 SQIVND (reference sequence).

The chain has TRBV5-6 and TRBJ2-7; D gene unclear. V gave up 1 base and J gave up 4 bases, with 6 bases separating them. The CDR3 runs to 12 residues. Germline values: CDR1 SGHDT, CDR2 YYEEEE. The CDR3 DNA follows: TGTGCCAGCAGCTTGTCGGAGTACGAGCAGTACTTC. Translation: CASSLSEYEQYF.

The chain's CDR3 is CASSRDRISNQPQHF. The CDR3 bases are TGTGCCAGCAGCCGGGACAGGATTAGCAATCAGCCCCAGCATTTT. The rearrangement joins TRBV5-5 to TRBJ1-5; TRBD1 matches at 8 bases. This CDR3 region has 15 residues. Germline V gives CDR1 SGHKS, CDR2 YYEKEE (reference sequence). V lost 4 bases to trimming and J lost 0 bases; unmatched junction nucleotides: 3.

In this sample, this clone turned up once. This chain links TRBV7-2 with TRBJ1-1; 8 positions match TRBD1. The CDR3 is 18 amino acids. V shed 4 bases and J 4 bases; nucleotides not matched to a gene: 17. Germline lookup yields CDR1 SGHTA and CDR2 FQGNSA. For the CDR3, the DNA is TGTGCCAGCAGCTCCCCATGGACAGGGAGAATTTCGGGCACTGAAGCTTTCTTT. Encoded protein: CASSSPWTGRISGTEAFF.

This chain connects TRBV5-4 to TRBJ2-7; 11 bases align to TRBD1. Germline lookup yields CDR1 SGHNT and CDR2 YYREEE (reference sequence). Trimming cost V 3 bases and J 7 bases; bases outside gene matches: 0. The CDR3 runs to 12 residues. The CDR3 bases are TGTGCCAGCAGCTGGGACAGGGGGGAGCAGTACTTC. Encoded protein: CASSWDRGEQYF.

The chain couples TRBV6-5 to TRBJ2-5, with 9 nucleotides matching TRBD1. CDR1 and CDR2 (germline): MNHEY, SVGAGI. J was trimmed by 1 base and V by 7 bases; bases with no gene match: 7. This CDR3 has 15 residues. Here the CDR3 reads CASTMGTGLQETQYF. In nucleotides, the CDR3 is TGTGCCAGCACCATGGGGACAGGGCTCCAAGAGACCCAGTACTTC.

This clone was detected only once. The rearrangement joins TRBV14 to TRBJ2-1; the D is unclear. The CDR3 is 15 residues long. Germline assignment: CDR1 SGHDN and CDR2 FVKESK. Deletions cut 0 bases from V and 7 bases from J, with 13 bases between. The CDR3 region has the DNA TGTGCCAGCAGCCAAGATCGTAACAGTCATAATGAGCAGTTCTTC. This encodes CASSQDRNSHNEQFF.

CDR3 region: CASSLKSGGITDTQYF. Here the CDR3 DNA reads TGTGCCAGCAGCTTAAAAAGCGGGGGGATCACAGATACGCAGTATTTT. The rearrangement uses TRBV7-2 and TRBJ2-3; 9 bases are a match to TRBD2. This CDR3 has 16 amino acids. CDR1 is SGHTA, CDR2 FQGNSA, per germline. Trimming at V came to 2 bases and at J to 2 bases, leaving 5 bases not matched to a gene.

This clone was detected only once. This chain connects TRBV7-8 to TRBJ2-2, with D unresolved. Trimming removed 0 bases at V and 5 bases at J, with 4 bases between. This CDR3 has 13 amino acids. Germline V gene data show CDR1 as SGHVS and CDR2 as FQNEAQ. Written as DNA, the CDR3 is TGTGCCAGCAGCTTAGCACTGACCGGGGAGCTGTTTTTT. This gives the protein CASSLALTGELFF.

The rearrangement joins TRBV19 to TRBJ2-2; D possibly corresponds to TRBD1 (5 bases). The V gene's germline CDR1 is LNHDA and CDR2 SQIVND (reference sequence). With 0 bases removed from V and 1 base from J, the gap between germline ends came to 9 bases. The CDR3 totals 16 residues. This CDR3 is CASSIERGQNTGELFF. CDR3 nucleotide sequence: TGTGCCAGTAGTATAGAGAGAGGACAGAACACCGGGGAGCTGTTTTTT.

The chain has TRBV7-3 and TRBJ1-1; 9 nucleotides line up with TRBD1. This CDR3 comprises 14 residues. Germline V gene data show CDR1 as SGHTA and CDR2 as FQGTGA. J lost 6 bases, V lost 5 bases, and 7 bases had no gene match. The CDR3 DNA is TGTGCCAGCAGCACGCCCCGGGACAGGGCTGAAGCTTTCTTT. Translation: CASSTPRDRAEAFF.

The chain is built from TRBV3-1 (or the pseudogene TRBV3-2) and TRBJ2-7, with D possibly matching TRBD2 (6 bases). V gave up 5 bases and J gave up 10 bases, with 12 bases separating them. The CDR3 has 11 amino acids. Germline lookup yields CDR1 LGHDT and CDR2 YNNKEL (reference sequence). CDR3 nucleotides: TGTGCCAGCAGCTCCCGACTAGTTCAGTACTTC. It translates to CASSSRLVQYF.

The chain is built from TRBV18 and TRBJ2-7, with 7 bases fitting TRBD1. The CDR3 covers 15 residues. Germline CDR1 KGHSH, CDR2 LQKENI. The junction had 11 bases not matched to a gene; V was cut back by 3 bases and J by 6 bases. The CDR3 DNA follows: TGTGCCAGCTCACCGCCGACAGGGACAAGGTTCGAGCAGTACTTC. Protein: CASSPPTGTRFEQYF. The entire variable domain, with the rest obtained from reference TRBV18 and TRBJ2-7, is as follows: NAGVMQNPRHLVRRRGQEARLRCSPMKGHSHVYWYRQLPEEGLKFMVYLQKENIIDESGMPKERFSAEFPKEGPSILRIQQVVRGDSAAYFCASSPPTGTRFEQYFGPGTRLTVT.

V gene TRBV5-4 combines with J gene TRBJ1-4; tentative D call: TRBD1 (6 bases). CDR3 length equals 15 residues. Germline V gene data show CDR1 as SGHNT and CDR2 as YYREEE (reference sequence). V was clipped by 3 bases and J by 7 bases, with 16 bases between them. CDR3 amino acids: CASSSQGFLGEKLFF. CDR3 DNA: TGTGCCAGCAGCTCCCAGGGGTTTCTTGGTGAAAAACTGTTTTTT.

The CDR3 nucleotides are TGTGCCAGCAGCGTAGTTCAGCGACCGAACACCGGGGAGCTGTTTTTT. It specifies CASSVVQRPNTGELFF. V usage is TRBV9 and J usage is TRBJ2-2; D gene ambiguous. Trimming left V 0 bases short and J 0 bases short, with 9 bases between. CDR1 is SGDLS and CDR2 is YYNGEE in the germline V gene. This CDR3 has 16 amino acids. The entire variable domain, with the rest obtained from reference TRBV9 and TRBJ2-2, is as follows: DSGVTQTPKHLITATGQRVTLRCSPRSGDLSVYWYQQSLDQGLQFLIQYYNGEERAKGNILERFSAQQFPDLHSELNLSSLELGDSALYFCASSVVQRPNTGELFFGEGSRLTVL.

This chain joins TRBV24-1 and TRBJ2-1; maybe TRBD2 (7 bases). Germline CDR1 reads KGHDR; CDR2 reads SFDVKD. The CDR3 has 17 residues. V gave up 7 bases and J gave up 3 bases, with 21 bases separating them. The CDR3 nucleotides read TGTGCCACCAGCCTTACTAGCGACAGGAGGGGCTACAATGAGCAGTTCTTC. Translation gives CATSLTSDRRGYNEQFF.

This chain uses TRBV19 with TRBJ1-5; D gene uncertain. Trimming pared 7 bases from V and 5 bases from J, leaving 15 bases between. The CDR3 is 14 residues long. Germline values: CDR1 LNHDA, CDR2 SQIVND (reference sequence). The CDR3 DNA sequence: TGTGCCAGTAAAGGCTCTGGAGGATATCAGCCCCAGCATTTT. It codes for CASKGSGGYQPQHF.

CDR3 loop: CASSLGASTNTGELFF. The CDR3 nucleotides are TGCGCCAGCAGCTTGGGAGCGTCCACAAACACCGGGGAGCTGTTTTTT. This sequence joins TRBV5-1 and TRBJ2-2; no firm D call. Germline V gives CDR1 SGHRS, CDR2 YFSETQ. The V and J ends lost 0 bases and 2 bases respectively, with 11 bases between them. The CDR3 loop spans 16 amino acids.

This chain joins TRBV5-1 and TRBJ1-4; D is perhaps TRBD1 (6 bases). The CDR3 totals 14 residues. Trimming shortened V by 4 bases and J by 6 bases, and 13 bases separated the two germline ends. Looked up from germline, CDR1 is SGHRS and CDR2 is YFSETQ. The CDR3 nucleotides are TGCGCCAGCAGCCCCGACAGGCCGGATGAAAAACTGTTTTTT. This gives the protein CASSPDRPDEKLFF.

The chain joins TRBV29-1 to TRBJ1-2; TRBD1 aligns across 10 bases. J was trimmed by 6 bases and V by 6 bases; bases with no gene match: 10. The CDR3 consists of 14 residues. The V gene's germline CDR1 is SQVTM and CDR2 ANQGSEA. As DNA, the CDR3 is TGCAGCGTAACTAAGACAGGGGGCTTACATGGCTACACCTTC. It specifies CSVTKTGGLHGYTF.

The rearrangement uses TRBV7-2 and TRBJ2-5; no clear D gene. Germline CDR1 and CDR2: SGHTA and FQGNSA. Between the trimmed V and J ends, which lost 1 base and 1 base, there was a span of 4 bases. This CDR3 contains 13 residues. CDR3 sequence: CASSLGSQETQYF. CDR3 DNA: TGTGCCAGCAGCTTAGGCAGCCAAGAGACCCAGTACTTC.

This clone was detected a few times. This chain links TRBV19 with TRBJ2-7, with TRBD1 matching 7 bases. The CDR3 extends over 16 amino acids. Per germline, CDR1 LNHDA and CDR2 SQIVND (reference sequence). V was pared by 5 bases and J by 2 bases, with 12 bases of the junction left unmatched. The CDR3 nucleotides read TGTGCCAGTAGTCCAAGGACAGGTAACATTGCCTACGAGCAGTACTTC. This encodes CASSPRTGNIAYEQYF. Full variable domain (remainder filled in from reference TRBV19 and TRBJ2-7): DGGITQSPKYLFRKEGQNVTLSCEQNLNHDAMYWYRQDPGQGLRLIYYSQIVNDFQKGDIAEGYSVSREKKESFPLTVTSAQKNPTAFYLCASSPRTGNIAYEQYFGPGTRLTVT.

A few counts support this clone. The chain is built from TRBV19 and TRBJ2-2, with 10 positions matching TRBD1. CDR1 and CDR2 (germline): LNHDA, SQIVND (reference sequence). The CDR3 has 15 residues. V lost 7 bases and J lost 7; bases outside the gene matches: 9. In nucleotides, the CDR3 is TGTGCCAGTAATACTGGGACAGGGGTGGGCGGGGAGCTGTTTTTT. Protein product: CASNTGTGVGGELFF.

In its sample, this clone was seen once. The V gene is TRBV3-1 (or the pseudogene TRBV3-2), the J gene TRBJ2-5; D is perhaps TRBD1 (5 bases). Looked up from germline, CDR1 is LGHDT and CDR2 is YNNKEL (reference sequence). The CDR3 length is 15 residues. Trimming removed 1 base at V and 2 bases at J, with 11 bases between. The CDR3 sequence is CASSQVTGPQETQYF. The CDR3 bases are TGTGCCAGCAGCCAAGTTACAGGCCCTCAAGAGACCCAGTACTTC.

This clone came up a few times. The rearrangement joins TRBV3-1 (or the pseudogene TRBV3-2) to TRBJ2-2; 8 bases are a match to TRBD2. The CDR3 consists of 14 residues. Germline V gene data show CDR1 as LGHDT and CDR2 as YNNKEL (reference sequence). Germline trimming cut 1 base from V and 7 bases from J; bases unmatched to any gene: 2. As DNA, the CDR3 is TGTGCCAGCAGCCAAGGACTAGCGAACGGGGAGCTGTTTTTT. It yields the protein CASSQGLANGELFF.

The chain employs TRBV19 and TRBJ2-3; the D gene is possibly TRBD1 (5 bases). The CDR3 length is 16 residues. With 3 bases removed from V and 0 bases from J, the gap between germline ends came to 13 bases. Germline V gene sequence: CDR1 LNHDA, CDR2 SQIVND (reference sequence). CDR3 sequence: CASSILNRPSTDTQYF. The CDR3 bases are TGTGCCAGTAGTATTCTGAACAGGCCCAGCACAGATACGCAGTATTTT.

The rearrangement links TRBV18 to TRBJ2-5, with TRBD1 matching 12 bases. The J segment lost 3 bases and the V segment lost 1 base, leaving 3 bases of the junction unmatched. CDR3 length: 16 amino acids. CDR1 is KGHSH, CDR2 LQKENI, per germline. The CDR3, as DNA: TGTGCCAGCTCACCACTCGGGACAGGGGGCGAAGAGACCCAGTACTTC. It encodes CASSPLGTGGEETQYF.

Here the CDR3 DNA reads TGTGCCAGCAGACGGACAGGGCATGGCTACACCTTC. This gives the protein CASRRTGHGYTF. V usage is TRBV6-5 and J usage is TRBJ1-2; 8 positions agree with TRBD1. Germline V gives CDR1 MNHEY, CDR2 SVGAGI. There are 12 residues in the CDR3. V gave up 6 bases and J gave up 6 bases; unmatched junction bases: 3.

This chain links TRBV19 with TRBJ1-2; a possible D gene is TRBD1 (6 bases). Germline V gene data show CDR1 as LNHDA and CDR2 as SQIVND (reference sequence). The CDR3 runs 13 residues. Deletions cut 6 bases from V and 8 bases from J, with 16 bases between. For the CDR3, the DNA is TGTGCCAGTAGACCGGACAGCAGCCCAGGCTACACCTTC. The encoded protein is CASRPDSSPGYTF.

V gene TRBV6-5 combines with J gene TRBJ2-2, with D hard to call. The CDR3 covers 13 residues. CDR1 is MNHEY and CDR2 is SVGAGI in the germline V gene. Between the trimmed V and J ends, which lost 5 bases and 1 base, there was a span of 5 bases. As DNA, the CDR3 is TGTGCCAGCAGTCCAGTGAACACCGGGGAGCTGTTTTTT. Translating it yields CASSPVNTGELFF.